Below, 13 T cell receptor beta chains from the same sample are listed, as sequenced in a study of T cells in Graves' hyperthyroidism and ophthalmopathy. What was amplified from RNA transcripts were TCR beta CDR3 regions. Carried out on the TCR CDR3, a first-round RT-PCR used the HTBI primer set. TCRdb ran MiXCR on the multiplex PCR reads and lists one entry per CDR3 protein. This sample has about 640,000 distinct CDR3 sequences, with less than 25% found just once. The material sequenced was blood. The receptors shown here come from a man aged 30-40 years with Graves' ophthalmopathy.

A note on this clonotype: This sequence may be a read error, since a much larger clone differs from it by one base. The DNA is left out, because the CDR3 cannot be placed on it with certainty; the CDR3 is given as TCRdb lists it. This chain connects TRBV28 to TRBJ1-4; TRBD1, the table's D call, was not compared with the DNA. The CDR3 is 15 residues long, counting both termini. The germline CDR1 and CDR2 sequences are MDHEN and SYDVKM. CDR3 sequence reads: CASSTSGTGAEELFF.

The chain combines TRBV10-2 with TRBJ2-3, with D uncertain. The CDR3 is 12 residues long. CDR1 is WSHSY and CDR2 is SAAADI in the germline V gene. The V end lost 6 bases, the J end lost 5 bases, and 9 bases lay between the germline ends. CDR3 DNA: TGCGCCAGCAGCTATTCCGTAGATACGCAGTATTTT. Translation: CASSYSVDTQYF.

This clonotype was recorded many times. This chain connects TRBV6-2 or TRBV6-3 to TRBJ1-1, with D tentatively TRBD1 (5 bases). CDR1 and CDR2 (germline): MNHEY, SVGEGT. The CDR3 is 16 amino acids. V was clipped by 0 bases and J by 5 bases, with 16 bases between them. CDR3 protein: CASSYSGQPPSTEAFF. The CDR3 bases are TGTGCCAGCAGTTACTCGGGGCAGCCCCCTAGTACTGAAGCTTTCTTT.

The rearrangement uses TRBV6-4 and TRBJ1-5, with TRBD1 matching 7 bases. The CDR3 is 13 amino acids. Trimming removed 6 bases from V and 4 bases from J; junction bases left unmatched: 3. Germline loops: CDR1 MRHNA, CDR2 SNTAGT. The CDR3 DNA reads TGTGCCAGCAGGAAACAGGGGAATCAGCCCCAGCATTTT. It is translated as CASRKQGNQPQHF.

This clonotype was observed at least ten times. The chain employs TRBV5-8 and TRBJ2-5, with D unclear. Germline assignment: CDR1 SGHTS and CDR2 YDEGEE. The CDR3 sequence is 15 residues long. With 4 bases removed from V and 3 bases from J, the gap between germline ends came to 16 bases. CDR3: CASSPPGLLKETQYF. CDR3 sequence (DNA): TGTGCCAGCAGCCCCCCTGGGCTTCTCAAAGAGACCCAGTACTTC.

Written as DNA, the CDR3 is TGTGCCAGTTACCCCGTGGGCGGGATAGTTTCATATGAGCAGTTCTTC. Its protein is CASYPVGGIVSYEQFF. J is TRBJ2-1 and V is TRBV28; tentatively, D is TRBD2 (6 bases). Germline loops: CDR1 MDHEN, CDR2 SYDVKM. The CDR3 loop spans 16 amino acids. V lost 9 bases and J 8 bases, leaving 26 bases between the germline ends.

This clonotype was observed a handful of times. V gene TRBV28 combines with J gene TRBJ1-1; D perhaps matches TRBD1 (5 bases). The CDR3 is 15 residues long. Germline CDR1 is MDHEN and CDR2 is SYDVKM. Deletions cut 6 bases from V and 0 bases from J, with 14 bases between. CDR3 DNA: TGTGCCAGCAGGCCTCAGGGAACTTTGAACACTGAAGCTTTCTTT. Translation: CASRPQGTLNTEAFF.

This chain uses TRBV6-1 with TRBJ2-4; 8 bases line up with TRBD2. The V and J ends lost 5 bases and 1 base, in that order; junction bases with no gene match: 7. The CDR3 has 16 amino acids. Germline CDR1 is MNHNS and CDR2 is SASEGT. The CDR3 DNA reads TGTGCCAGCAGTTCGAAGCGGGAGTTGGCCAAAAACATTCAGTACTTC. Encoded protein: CASSSKRELAKNIQYF.

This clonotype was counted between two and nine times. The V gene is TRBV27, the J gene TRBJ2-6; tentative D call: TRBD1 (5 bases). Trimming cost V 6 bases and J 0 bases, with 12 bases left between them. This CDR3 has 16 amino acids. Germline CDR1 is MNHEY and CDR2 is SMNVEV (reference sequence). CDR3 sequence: CASSQQVLSGANVLTF. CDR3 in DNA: TGTGCCAGCAGCCAACAGGTGCTCTCTGGGGCCAACGTCCTGACTTTC. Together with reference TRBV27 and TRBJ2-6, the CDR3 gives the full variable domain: EAQVTQNPRYLITVTGKKLTVTCSQNMNHEYMSWYRQDPGLGLRQIYYSMNVEVTDKGDVPEGYKVSRKEKRNFPLILESPSPNQTSLYFCASSQQVLSGANVLTFGAGSRLTVL.

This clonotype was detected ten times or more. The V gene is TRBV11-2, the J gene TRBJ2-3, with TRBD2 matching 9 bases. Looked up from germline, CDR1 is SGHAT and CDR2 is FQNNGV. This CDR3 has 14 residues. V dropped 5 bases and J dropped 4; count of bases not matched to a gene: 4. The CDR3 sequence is CASSLAGIPDTQYF. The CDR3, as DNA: TGTGCCAGCAGCCTAGCGGGGATACCAGATACGCAGTATTTT.

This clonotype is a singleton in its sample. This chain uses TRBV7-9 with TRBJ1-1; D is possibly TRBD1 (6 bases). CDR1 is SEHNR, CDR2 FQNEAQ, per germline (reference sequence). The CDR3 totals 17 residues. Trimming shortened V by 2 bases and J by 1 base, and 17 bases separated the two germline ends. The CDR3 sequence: CASSLNRGGTANTEAFF. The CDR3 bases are TGTGCCAGCAGCTTAAACAGAGGGGGGACGGCGAACACTGAAGCTTTCTTT.

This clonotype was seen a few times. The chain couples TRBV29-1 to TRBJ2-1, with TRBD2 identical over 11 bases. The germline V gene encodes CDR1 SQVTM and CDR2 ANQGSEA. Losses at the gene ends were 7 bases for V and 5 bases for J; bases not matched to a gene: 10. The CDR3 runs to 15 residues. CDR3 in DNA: TGCAGCGGAAAAACCGGGACTAGCGGACACAATGAGCAGTTCTTC. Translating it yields CSGKTGTSGHNEQFF.

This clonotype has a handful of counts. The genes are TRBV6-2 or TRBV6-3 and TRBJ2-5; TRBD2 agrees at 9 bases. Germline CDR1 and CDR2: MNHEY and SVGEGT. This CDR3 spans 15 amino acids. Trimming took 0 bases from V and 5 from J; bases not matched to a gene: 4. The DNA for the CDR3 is TGTGCCAGCAGTTACTCCGGGACTAGCTACGAGACCCAGTACTTC. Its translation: CASSYSGTSYETQYF.